The 20 T cell receptor beta chains listed next were all sequenced from one sample in a study of cytomegalovirus exposure and HLA in healthy donors. The PCR contained 60 Vbeta and 13 Jbeta primers. Produced via immunoSEQ multiplex PCR; TCRdb's table is partial and in-frame only. The sample shows some 130,000 clones, 65% to 90% of them seen only once. The specimen was PBMCs. Receptors were obtained from a male donor in good health and CMV-seropositive.

CDR3 nucleotide sequence: TGTGCCAGCAGCTTGGGAGGGTGGGAAGCTTTCTTT. Protein product: CASSLGGWEAFF. The chain employs TRBV7-9 and TRBJ1-1; D call uncertain. V was clipped by 3 bases and J by 8 bases, with 10 bases between them. The length of the CDR3 is 12 residues. Looked up from germline, CDR1 is SEHNR and CDR2 is FQNEAQ (reference sequence).

As for this clone: At one of its ends the junction is not consistent with the germline gene, which may arise from a read error. The chain is built from TRBV9 and TRBJ2-6; TRBD1 is a possible D gene (5 bases). Germline lookup yields CDR1 SGDLS and CDR2 YYNGEE. The CDR3 has 13 amino acids. This CDR3 reads CASSGTGANGLTF. The CDR3 nucleotides are TGTGCCAGCAGCGGCACTGGGGCCAACGGCCTGACTTTC.

The chain is built from TRBV6-5 and TRBJ1-1, with D perhaps TRBD1 (6 bases). The CDR3 length is 14 residues. Trimming removed 6 bases from V and 4 bases from J, with 15 bases in between. CDR1 and CDR2 (germline): MNHEY, SVGAGI. The CDR3 DNA is TGTGCCAGCAGAAACCAGGGGAGGGTCACTGAAGCTTTCTTT. Translation gives CASRNQGRVTEAFF.

The chain couples TRBV9 to TRBJ2-3, with 7 bases identical to TRBD1. V shed 0 bases, J shed 5 bases, and the junction held 6 bases outside the gene matches. Germline V gene sequence: CDR1 SGDLS, CDR2 YYNGEE. The CDR3 loop spans 15 amino acids. The CDR3 reads CASSVGLGDRDTQYF. The CDR3 bases are TGTGCCAGCAGCGTAGGATTAGGGGACAGAGATACGCAGTATTTT. Variable domain in full (rest from reference TRBV9 and TRBJ2-3): DSGVTQTPKHLITATGQRVTLRCSPRSGDLSVYWYQQSLDQGLQFLIQYYNGEERAKGNILERFSAQQFPDLHSELNLSSLELGDSALYFCASSVGLGDRDTQYFGPGTRLTVL.

J is TRBJ2-5 and V is TRBV27, with D maybe TRBD2 (5 bases). V was cut by 5 bases and J by 2 bases, with 9 bases left in between. CDR1 and CDR2 from the germline V gene are MNHEY and SMNVEV (reference sequence). This CDR3 has 13 amino acids. The DNA for the CDR3 is TGTGCCAGCAGTGAGGGCCTACAAGAGACCCAGTACTTC. This gives the protein CASSEGLQETQYF.

This rearrangement joins TRBV27 to TRBJ2-2; 11 nucleotides align to TRBD1. In germline, CDR1 is MNHEY, CDR2 SMNVEV (reference sequence). The V gene end was trimmed by 5 bases and the J gene end by 2 bases; junction bases not matched to a gene: 4. The CDR3 is 16 residues long. CDR3: CASSRWTGGNTGELFF. Here the CDR3 DNA reads TGTGCCAGCAGTCGATGGACAGGGGGCAACACCGGGGAGCTGTTTTTT.

Worth noting for this clone: A read error may account for a junction end that differs from germline. This chain links TRBV5-8 with TRBJ1-5; D may be TRBD1 (6 bases). The CDR3 has 15 residues. Germline V gives CDR1 SGHTS, CDR2 YDEGEE. CDR3 nucleotides: TGTGCCACCATTTCAGGGGCGGCGGTCAATCGGCCCCAGCATTTT. Translating it yields CATISGAAVNRPQHF.

This CDR3 reads CASSLSREAEAFF. The CDR3 DNA follows: TGTGCCAGCTCACTATCTAGGGAGGCTGAAGCTTTCTTT. The rearrangement links TRBV18 to TRBJ1-1; no definite D call. Trimming cost V 4 bases and J 6 bases, with 12 bases left between them. The CDR3 is made up of 13 amino acids. CDR1 and CDR2 from the germline V gene are KGHSH and LQKENI.

The chain employs TRBV7-2 and TRBJ1-4; D is unclear. In germline, CDR1 is SGHTA, CDR2 FQGNSA. Trimming removed 5 bases from V and 2 bases from J, with 15 bases in between. This CDR3 comprises 16 residues. In DNA, the CDR3 is TGTGCCAGCAGCCCTCAACCTTCCGGGACTAATGAAAAACTGTTTTTT. It is translated as CASSPQPSGTNEKLFF.

The V call is TRBV4-2, the J call TRBJ2-3; 11 nucleotides agree with TRBD2. The CDR3 has 20 residues. The J segment lost 5 bases and the V segment lost 3 bases, leaving 19 bases of the junction unmatched. The germline V gene encodes CDR1 LGHNA and CDR2 YNFKEQ. The CDR3 protein is CASSHSRLAGGTRPGDTQYF. The DNA for the CDR3 is TGTGCCAGCAGCCATTCCCGCTTAGCGGGAGGGACCCGACCGGGAGATACGCAGTATTTT.

The chain employs TRBV28 and TRBJ2-7, with 8 bases identical to TRBD1. This CDR3 has 13 amino acids. Germline V gives CDR1 MDHEN, CDR2 SYDVKM. The J segment lost 4 bases and the V segment lost 5 bases, leaving 4 bases of the junction unmatched. The CDR3 protein is CASSLTGGYEQYF. CDR3 DNA sequence: TGTGCCAGCAGTCTCACAGGGGGATACGAGCAGTACTTC.

CDR3 nucleotide sequence: TGTGCCAGCAGTGGGGCTCGTCGGGGCACTGAAGCTTTCTTT. It yields the protein CASSGARRGTEAFF. The chain uses TRBV2 and TRBJ1-1; D is ambiguous. The V gene lost 4 bases and the J gene lost 4 bases, with 13 bases spanning the gap. Germline V gene sequence: CDR1 SNHLY, CDR2 FYNNEI. This CDR3 is built from 14 residues.

J is TRBJ2-5 and V is TRBV27; 7 positions agree with TRBD1. The J call may be in error: the DNA end matches TRBJ2-7 better. From germline, CDR1 is MNHEY and CDR2 SMNVEV (reference sequence). CDR3 length: 13 residues. The CDR3 is CASRPTGTYEQYF. Written as DNA, the CDR3 is TGTGCCAGCAGGCCGACAGGGACCTACGAGCAGTACTTC.

CDR3 residues: CASSLPSMNRGTF. CDR3 sequence (DNA): TGTGCCAGCAGCTTACCATCGATGAATCGAGGCACCTTC. The V call is TRBV5-4, the J call TRBJ1-2; unclear D gene. Between the trimmed V and J ends, which lost 2 bases and 13 bases, there was a span of 18 bases. The germline V gene has CDR1 SGHNT and CDR2 YYREEE (reference sequence). The CDR3 consists of 13 residues.

The chain links TRBV4-3 to TRBJ2-5; 13 bases map to TRBD2. Germline V CDR1 and CDR2: LGHNA, YSLEER. With 4 bases clipped from V and 3 bases from J, the junction kept 11 bases outside the gene matches. The length of the CDR3 is 18 residues. The CDR3 coding sequence is TGCGCCAGCAGCCGCAGGACTAGCGGGAGAACTTGGGAAGAGACCCAGTACTTC. Protein: CASSRRTSGRTWEETQYF.

The V gene is TRBV5-8, the J gene TRBJ2-3, with D maybe TRBD2 (6 bases). The CDR3 loop spans 18 amino acids. The germline V gene encodes CDR1 SGHTS and CDR2 YDEGEE. Deletions cut 4 bases from V and 3 bases from J, with 24 bases between. CDR3 DNA: TGTGCCAGCAGCCTGGGCCAAACCGGGGCCGGGGGAACAGATACGCAGTATTTT. It yields the protein CASSLGQTGAGGTDTQYF.

The chain is built from TRBV18 and TRBJ1-3, with a tentative D call TRBD1 (5 bases). CDR1 KGHSH and CDR2 LQKENI come from the germline V gene. CDR3 length: 17 amino acids. V lost 4 bases, J lost 0 bases, and 16 bases lay in between. CDR3: CASSRSTTTVSGNTIYF. The DNA of the CDR3 is TGTGCCAGCTCACGATCCACCACGACAGTCTCTGGAAACACCATATATTTT.

This clone is a singleton in its sample. The gene calls are TRBV7-9 and TRBJ1-2, with D possibly being TRBD1 (5 bases). CDR3 length: 16 residues. V dropped 5 bases and J dropped 6 bases, with 22 bases sitting between them. CDR1 and CDR2 from the germline V gene are SEHNR and FQNEAQ (reference sequence). The CDR3 sequence is CASSLIGPGHRDGYTF. CDR3 nucleotide sequence: TGTGCCAGCAGCCTAATCGGGCCAGGGCATCGGGATGGCTACACCTTC.

V usage is TRBV14 and J usage is TRBJ1-4, with D maybe TRBD1 (5 bases). This CDR3 region has 14 residues. V gave up 5 bases and J gave up 8 bases, with 15 bases separating them. Germline V gene lookup returns CDR1 SGHDN and CDR2 FVKESK. CDR3 amino acids: CASSITGVGEKLFF. In DNA, the CDR3 is TGTGCCAGCAGCATAACGGGGGTAGGGGAAAAACTGTTTTTT.

The chain carries TRBV7-2 and TRBJ1-1; D perhaps matches TRBD1 (6 bases). Germline lookup yields CDR1 SGHTA and CDR2 FQGNSA. The CDR3 is 14 amino acids. Trimming pared 4 bases from V and 1 base from J, leaving 10 bases between. The CDR3 bases are TGTGCCAGCAGCTCGATGGGACAGAACACTGAAGCTTTCTTT. It yields the protein CASSSMGQNTEAFF.